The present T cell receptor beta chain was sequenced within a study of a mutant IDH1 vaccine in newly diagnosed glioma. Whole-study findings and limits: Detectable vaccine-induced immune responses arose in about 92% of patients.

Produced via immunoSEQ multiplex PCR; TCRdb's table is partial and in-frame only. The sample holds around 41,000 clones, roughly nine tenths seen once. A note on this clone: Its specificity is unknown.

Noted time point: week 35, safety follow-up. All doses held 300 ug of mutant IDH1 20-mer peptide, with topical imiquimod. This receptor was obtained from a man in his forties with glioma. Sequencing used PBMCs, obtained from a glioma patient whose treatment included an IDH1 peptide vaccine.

CDR3 region: CASSSREVSGRAYNEQFF. The DNA of the CDR3 is TGTGCCAGCAGCTCCCGGGAAGTTAGCGGGAGGGCCTACAATGAGCAGTTCTTC. The V gene is TRBV7-2, the J gene TRBJ2-1; 11 nucleotides align to TRBD2. Germline CDR1 SGHTA, CDR2 FQGNSA. CDR3 length: 18 amino acids. With 4 bases clipped from V and 2 bases from J, the junction kept 10 bases outside the gene matches.